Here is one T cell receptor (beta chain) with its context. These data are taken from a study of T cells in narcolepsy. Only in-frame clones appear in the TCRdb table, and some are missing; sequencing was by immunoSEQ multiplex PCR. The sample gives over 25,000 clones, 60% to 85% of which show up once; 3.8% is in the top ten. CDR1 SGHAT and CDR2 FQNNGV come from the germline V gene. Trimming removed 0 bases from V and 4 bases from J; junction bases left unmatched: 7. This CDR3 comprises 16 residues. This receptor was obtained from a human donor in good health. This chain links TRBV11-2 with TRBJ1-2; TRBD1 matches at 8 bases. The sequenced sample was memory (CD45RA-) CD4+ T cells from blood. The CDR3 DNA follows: TGTGCCAGCAGCTTAGATCTAAGGACAGGGTTCTATGGCTACACCTTC. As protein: CASSLDLRTGFYGYTF.